This TCR beta chain was found in a study of control samples from healthy donors and cancer patients. Repertoires were generated with immunoSEQ multiplex PCR, while TCRdb's copy carries only in-frame clones and drops some. The table has 100,000 or so clones, 75% to 90% seen once. Unmatched junction bases numbered 9, after V lost 4 bases and J lost 4 bases. The CDR3 consists of 15 residues. CDR1 and CDR2 from the germline V gene are SGHRS and YFSETQ. This clonotype was obtained from a man aged 25-45 years in good health. This rearrangement joins TRBV5-1 to TRBJ2-7; 9 bases map to TRBD1. Sequenced material: blood. CDR3 nucleotides: TGCGCCAGCAGCCGAGGGCGGGACAGGGAATACGAGCAGTACTTC. Its protein product is CASSRGRDREYEQYF.